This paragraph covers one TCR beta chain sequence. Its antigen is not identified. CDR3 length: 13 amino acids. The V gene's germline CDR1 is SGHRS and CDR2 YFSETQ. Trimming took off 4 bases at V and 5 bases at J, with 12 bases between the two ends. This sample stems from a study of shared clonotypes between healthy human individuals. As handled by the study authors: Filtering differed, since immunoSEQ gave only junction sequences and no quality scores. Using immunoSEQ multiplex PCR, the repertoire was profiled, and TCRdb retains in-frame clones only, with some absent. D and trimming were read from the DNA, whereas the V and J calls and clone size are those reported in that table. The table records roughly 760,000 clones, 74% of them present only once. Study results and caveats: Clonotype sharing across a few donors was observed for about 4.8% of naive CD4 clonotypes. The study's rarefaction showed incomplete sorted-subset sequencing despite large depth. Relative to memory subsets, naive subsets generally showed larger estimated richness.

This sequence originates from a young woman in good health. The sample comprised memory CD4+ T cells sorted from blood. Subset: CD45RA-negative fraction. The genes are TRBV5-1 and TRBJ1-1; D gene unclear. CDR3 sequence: CASSPLGQTEAFF. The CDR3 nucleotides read TGCGCCAGCAGCCCCCTCGGCCAGACTGAAGCTTTCTTT.